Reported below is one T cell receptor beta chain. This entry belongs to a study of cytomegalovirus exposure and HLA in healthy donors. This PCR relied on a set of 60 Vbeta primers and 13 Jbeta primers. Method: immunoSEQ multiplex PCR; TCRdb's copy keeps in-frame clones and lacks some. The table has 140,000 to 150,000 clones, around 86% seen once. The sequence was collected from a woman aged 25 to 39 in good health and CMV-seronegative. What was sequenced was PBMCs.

The CDR3 here is CASCRTGGREQFF. The CDR3 DNA reads as TGTGCCAGCTGTAGGACAGGGGGTCGTGAGCAGTTCTTC. The genes are TRBV2 and TRBJ2-1, with 10 bases that match TRBD1. The CDR3 length is 13 residues. The germline CDR1 and CDR2 sequences are SNHLY and FYNNEI. Trimming took 8 bases from V and 9 from J; bases not matched to a gene: 7.